A single T cell receptor (beta chain) is shown here with its context. The cohort comprised adults aged roughly 18 to 90 years residing in approximately 25 US areas. This sample is drawn from a study of blood T cell repertoires in COVID-19. Study-level information: Cohort 3 donors were reported recovered after two negative PCRs, clearance, or symptom resolution.

Per the authors' pipeline: Cell counts per sample came from amplifying reference gene primers. Produced via immunoSEQ multiplex PCR; TCRdb's table is partial and in-frame only. Clone size and V and J calls were adopted from that table, with D and trimming inferred from the DNA. The sample lists roughly 200,000 clones, 86% occurring once. CDR3 size: 15 residues. Germline V lookup: CDR1 MNHEY, CDR2 SVGAGI. J gave up 4 bases and V 2 bases, and 4 bases lay outside the gene matches. This clonotype originated in a woman aged 40 to 55 in a cohort exposed to, infected with or recovered from COVID-19 (not recorded which). Sequencing was performed on PBMCs or T cells enriched from blood (not recorded which). This chain links TRBV6-5 with TRBJ2-2; TRBD2 aligns across 7 bases. The CDR3 DNA reads TGTGCCAGCAGTTACAACGGGGGGTCCACCGGGGAGCTGTTTTTT. It codes for CASSYNGGSTGELFF.